The 20 T cell receptor beta chains reported below all come from one sample, sequenced in a study of response to subunit inactivated influenza vaccine. In TCRdb, the RT-PCR reads were re-called with MiXCR into one record per CDR3 protein. The table lists around 250,000 distinct CDR3 sequences, 9% to 15% of them singletons. The sample was non-naive T cells sorted from PBMCs, taken 14 to 15 days before vaccination. The receptors were gathered from a man in his fifties who received an inactivated influenza vaccine.

Comments on this clonotype: This may arise from a read error, as a much more abundant clone is one base away. The V and J genes are TRBV29-1 and TRBJ2-3; 13 bases are a match to TRBD2. The V and J ends lost 6 bases and 4 bases, in that order; junction bases with no gene match: 19. Germline V gene lookup returns CDR1 SQVTM and CDR2 ANQGSEA. The CDR3 has 19 residues. This chain's CDR3 is CSVLTLAGGPGRGPDTQYF. CDR3 coding DNA: TGCAGCGTACTGACACTAGCGGGAGGGCCAGGGAGAGGCCCAGATACGCAGTATTTT.

CDR3 residues: CSATGTAGANEKLFF. In DNA form, the CDR3 reads TGCAGCGCGACTGGGACCGCAGGGGCTAATGAAAAACTGTTTTTT. This chain connects TRBV29-1 to TRBJ1-4; D perhaps matches TRBD1 (6 bases). The CDR3 is made up of 15 amino acids. Germline CDR1 is SQVTM and CDR2 is ANQGSEA. V was clipped by 7 bases and J by 3 bases, with 18 bases between them.

The chain employs TRBV24-1 and TRBJ2-3; TRBD2 matches 7 bases. The ends lost 9 bases at V and 2 bases at J; junction bases unmatched: 7. Germline CDR1 reads KGHDR; CDR2 reads SFDVKD. The CDR3 runs to 14 residues. CDR3 sequence (DNA): TGTGCCACCCGGGACGCGGGGGACACAGATACGCAGTATTTT. Translating gives CATRDAGDTDTQYF.

This clonotype showed up many times. V gene TRBV6-5 combines with J gene TRBJ1-5; D is undetermined. The CDR3 runs to 14 residues. The ends were cut back, 4 bases at V and 0 bases at J, with 7 bases in the middle. Germline loops: CDR1 MNHEY, CDR2 SVGAGI. DNA for the CDR3: TGTGCCAGCAGTTCAACAAATAGCAATCAGCCCCAGCATTTT. It translates to CASSSTNSNQPQHF.

This clonotype was counted at least ten times. The chain links TRBV20-1 to TRBJ2-1; 8 bases fit TRBD2. V shed 2 bases and J 2 bases; nucleotides not matched to a gene: 17. This CDR3 spans 19 amino acids. Germline V gene data show CDR1 as DFQATT and CDR2 as SNEGSKA (reference sequence). As DNA, the CDR3 is TGCAGTGCTAGACCCCCGGGACTAGTAACTGGTGGACCCTACAATGAGCAGTTCTTC. Its protein product is CSARPPGLVTGGPYNEQFF.

To note about this clonotype: One end of the junction fails to match germline, which may point to a read error. The chain couples TRBV4-1 to TRBJ1-2; possible D gene TRBD1, 6 bases. The CDR3 length is 14 residues. CDR1 is MGHRA and CDR2 is YSYEKL in the germline V gene. CDR3 protein: CASSRGDTDYGFTF. DNA of the CDR3: TGCGCCAGCAGCCGGGGGGACACTGACTATGGCTTCACCTTC.

This clonotype was detected a few times. The chain links TRBV20-1 to TRBJ2-1; the D gene is possibly TRBD2 (6 bases). CDR3 size: 16 residues. Germline CDR1 and CDR2: DFQATT and SNEGSKA (reference sequence). V lost 2 bases and J lost 0, with 14 bases in between. CDR3: CSARPIAASSYNEQFF. CDR3 nucleotide sequence: TGCAGTGCTAGACCTATAGCGGCGAGCTCCTACAATGAGCAGTTCTTC.

This chain joins TRBV20-1 and TRBJ1-2; 8 nucleotides align to TRBD1. This CDR3 comprises 14 residues. Germline loops: CDR1 DFQATT, CDR2 SNEGSKA (reference sequence). Trimming cost V 3 bases and J 4 bases; bases outside gene matches: 7. DNA of the CDR3: TGCAGTGCTAGTAGACAGGGGAGGAGCTATGGCTACACCTTC. This translates into CSASRQGRSYGYTF.

This clonotype was recorded many times. Here the CDR3 DNA reads TGCAGTGCTAGAGATAGGAGTCATAGCAATCAGCCCCAGCATTTT. Translating gives CSARDRSHSNQPQHF. This chain joins TRBV20-1 and TRBJ1-5, with D hard to call. The CDR3 totals 15 residues. Germline CDR1 is DFQATT and CDR2 is SNEGSKA (reference sequence). Trimming cost V 0 bases and J 0 bases, with 9 bases left between them.

V is TRBV28 and J is TRBJ2-7; 12 positions agree with TRBD1. This CDR3 contains 15 residues. J gave up 5 bases and V 8 bases, and 10 bases lay outside the gene matches. The germline gives CDR1 MDHEN, CDR2 SYDVKM. Here the CDR3 reads CASATHGTGGNEQYF. In DNA, the CDR3 is TGTGCCAGCGCCACCCACGGGACAGGGGGCAACGAGCAGTACTTC. The full variable domain, in which reference TRBV28 and TRBJ2-7 provide the parts outside the CDR3, is DVKVTQSSRYLVKRTGEKVFLECVQDMDHENMFWYRQDPGLGLRLIYFSYDVKMKEKGDIPEGYSVSREKKERFSLILESASTNQTSMYLCASATHGTGGNEQYFGPGTRLTVT.

This clonotype showed up many times. V gene TRBV5-6 combines with J gene TRBJ2-5, with no clear D. The CDR3 has 12 residues. Germline V gene lookup returns CDR1 SGHDT and CDR2 YYEEEE. The V gene lost 1 base and the J gene lost 3 bases, with 4 bases spanning the gap. CDR3: CASSLLEETQYF. The CDR3 nucleotides read TGTGCCAGCAGCTTGTTAGAAGAGACCCAGTACTTC. Full variable domain (missing parts from reference TRBV5-6 and TRBJ2-5): DAGVTQSPTHLIKTRGQQVTLRCSPKSGHDTVSWYQQALGQGPQFIFQYYEEEERQRGNFPDRFSGHQFPNYSSELNVNALLLGDSALYLCASSLLEETQYFGPGTRLLVL.

This clonotype was seen only a few times. The chain is built from TRBV18 and TRBJ1-5; D not resolved. With 3 bases removed from V and 0 bases from J, the gap between germline ends came to 6 bases. Germline CDR1 reads KGHSH; CDR2 reads LQKENI. The CDR3 has 14 residues. For the CDR3, the DNA is TGTGCCAGCTCACCGAGTAATAGCAATCAGCCCCAGCATTTT. It specifies CASSPSNSNQPQHF.

This clonotype was recorded a few times. This chain joins TRBV28 and TRBJ1-4, with D uncertain. The germline gives CDR1 MDHEN, CDR2 SYDVKM. This CDR3 region has 18 residues. V lost 3 bases and J lost 5, with 22 bases in between. In DNA, the CDR3 is TGTGCCAGCAGTTTGTCCCCAAGGCGAGGAGGTAGAAATGAAAAACTGTTTTTT. The encoded protein is CASSLSPRRGGRNEKLFF.

This clonotype was counted many times. CDR3 loop: CASSFTGTSGTYEQFF. In nucleotides, the CDR3 is TGCGCCAGCAGTTTTACCGGGACTAGCGGGACGTATGAGCAGTTCTTC. The chain recombines TRBV5-1 with TRBJ2-1; 13 nucleotides agree with TRBD2. The CDR3 consists of 16 residues. V was pared by 5 bases and J by 8 bases, with 10 bases of the junction left unmatched. Germline loops: CDR1 SGHRS, CDR2 YFSETQ.

There are a few counts of this clonotype. As DNA, the CDR3 is TGCAGTGCTGGCGGGACAGGGGTGTCATATGGCTACACCTTC. Protein sequence: CSAGGTGVSYGYTF. The chain recombines TRBV20-1 with TRBJ1-2, with 10 bases that match TRBD1. This CDR3 is 14 amino acids long. Losses at the gene ends were 5 bases for V and 5 bases for J; bases not matched to a gene: 8. CDR1 DFQATT and CDR2 SNEGSKA come from the germline V gene (reference sequence).

This clonotype was found a few times. V usage is TRBV20-1 and J usage is TRBJ1-6; D not resolved. This CDR3 contains 13 residues. Trimming shortened V by 6 bases and J by 7 bases, and 13 bases separated the two germline ends. Germline CDR1 DFQATT, CDR2 SNEGSKA (reference sequence). CDR3 in amino acids: CSAPRASNSPLHF. CDR3 in DNA: TGCAGTGCCCCTCGGGCCAGCAATTCACCCCTCCACTTT.

This clonotype has a handful of counts. V and J are TRBV7-2 and TRBJ1-1; D not certain. CDR3 length equals 14 residues. The germline gives CDR1 SGHTA, CDR2 FQGNSA. Trimming removed 5 bases at V and 4 bases at J, with 14 bases between. The CDR3 sequence is CASSPTPGITEAFF. The CDR3 nucleotides read TGTGCCAGCAGCCCCACGCCTGGCATCACTGAAGCTTTCTTT.

This clonotype was observed at least ten times. V usage is TRBV12-3 or TRBV12-4 and J usage is TRBJ2-5; weak D call: TRBD2 (5 bases). The CDR3 sequence is 14 residues long. V lost 3 bases to trimming and J lost 5 bases, with 13 bases between them. CDR3 region: CASSFSGPGETQYF. The CDR3 coding sequence is TGTGCCAGCAGTTTCAGCGGCCCCGGGGAGACCCAGTACTTC.

This clonotype was seen more than once but under ten times. This chain connects TRBV9 to TRBJ2-5; 7 bases agree with TRBD1. The length of the CDR3 is 16 residues. CDR1 and CDR2 from the germline V gene are SGDLS and YYNGEE. The trim removed 0 bases at V and 0 bases at J, leaving 5 bases unmatched. CDR3 sequence reads: CASSVGVRGYQETQYF. CDR3 nucleotides: TGTGCCAGCAGCGTAGGGGTCAGGGGGTACCAAGAGACCCAGTACTTC.

This clonotype was detected ten times or more. The chain couples TRBV3-1 to TRBJ1-1, with D maybe TRBD1 (6 bases). This CDR3 comprises 16 residues. Trimming removed 5 bases from V and 1 base from J, with 17 bases in between. CDR1 and CDR2 from the germline V gene are LGHDT and YNNKEL (reference sequence). CDR3 loop: CASSGGPGTRNTEAFF. In DNA form, the CDR3 reads TGTGCCAGCAGCGGGGGCCCGGGGACTCGGAACACTGAAGCTTTCTTT.